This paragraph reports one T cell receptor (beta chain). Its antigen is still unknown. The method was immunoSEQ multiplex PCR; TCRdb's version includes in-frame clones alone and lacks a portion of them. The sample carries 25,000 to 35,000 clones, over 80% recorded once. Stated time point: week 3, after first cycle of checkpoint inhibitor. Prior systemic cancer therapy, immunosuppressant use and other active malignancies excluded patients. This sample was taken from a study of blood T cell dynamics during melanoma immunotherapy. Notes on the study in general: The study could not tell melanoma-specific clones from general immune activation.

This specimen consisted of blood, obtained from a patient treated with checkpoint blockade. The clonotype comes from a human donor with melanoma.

The CDR3 sequence is CASSLTQGANTGELFF. CDR3 bases: TGCGCCAGCAGCTTGACCCAGGGGGCGAACACCGGGGAGCTGTTTTTT. The chain has TRBV5-1 and TRBJ2-2; TRBD1 matches at 7 bases. Trimming cost V 1 base and J 0 bases; bases outside gene matches: 3. The CDR3 has 16 residues. CDR1 and CDR2 from the germline V gene are SGHRS and YFSETQ.